This TCR beta chain was observed in a study of cytomegalovirus exposure and HLA in healthy donors. Turning to the study itself: In terms of ancestry, the Caucasian-associated cluster contained roughly 80% of the approximately 380 genotyped donors. The study, taken as a whole, reports: Among TCR beta chains of equal frequency, HLA-associated ones were more clonally expanded in a later analysis. A few chains tied to CMV proved CMV antigen-specific in vitro.

CDR3 length: 12 amino acids. V was clipped by 5 bases and J by 3 bases, with 7 bases between them. Germline V gene data show CDR1 as SGHRS and CDR2 as YFSETQ. PCR amplification relied on 60 Vbeta primers (plus 13 Jbeta primers). Clones were read by immunoSEQ multiplex PCR, and TCRdb kept only the in-frame ones, dropping some. The sample lists about 130,000 clones, approximately 81% occurring once. In regard to this clone: The antigen is not known. Other nucleotide sequences from this sample produce the same CDR3.

The sequencing sample was made of PBMCs. This clonotype was sampled from a male donor in good health and CMV-seronegative. The chain links TRBV5-1 to TRBJ2-3; TRBD2 might be the D (5 bases). The CDR3 coding sequence is TGCGCCAGCAGTTCGGGGACAGATACGCAGTATTTT. Translated, it gives CASSSGTDTQYF.